The present T cell receptor beta chain was sequenced within a study of cytomegalovirus exposure and HLA in healthy donors. This clone came up a few times. Amplification used 60 Vbeta primers and 13 Jbeta primers. The repertoire was sequenced with immunoSEQ multiplex PCR; TCRdb's copy has only in-frame clones and lacks some. The sample comprises approximately 150,000 clones, around 80% of which are singletons, and less than 3% rests with the top ten. This CDR3 comprises 16 residues. V was shortened by 0 bases and J by 0 bases, with 9 bases between the two germline ends. The germline V gene encodes CDR1 MRHNA and CDR2 SNTAGT.

Source material: PBMCs. The TCR originated in a female donor in good health and CMV-seronegative. The V gene is TRBV6-4, the J gene TRBJ1-3; D is unclear. The CDR3 sequence: CASSDSGGDSGNTIYF. The CDR3 region has the DNA TGTGCCAGCAGTGACTCGGGAGGAGACTCTGGAAACACCATATATTTT.